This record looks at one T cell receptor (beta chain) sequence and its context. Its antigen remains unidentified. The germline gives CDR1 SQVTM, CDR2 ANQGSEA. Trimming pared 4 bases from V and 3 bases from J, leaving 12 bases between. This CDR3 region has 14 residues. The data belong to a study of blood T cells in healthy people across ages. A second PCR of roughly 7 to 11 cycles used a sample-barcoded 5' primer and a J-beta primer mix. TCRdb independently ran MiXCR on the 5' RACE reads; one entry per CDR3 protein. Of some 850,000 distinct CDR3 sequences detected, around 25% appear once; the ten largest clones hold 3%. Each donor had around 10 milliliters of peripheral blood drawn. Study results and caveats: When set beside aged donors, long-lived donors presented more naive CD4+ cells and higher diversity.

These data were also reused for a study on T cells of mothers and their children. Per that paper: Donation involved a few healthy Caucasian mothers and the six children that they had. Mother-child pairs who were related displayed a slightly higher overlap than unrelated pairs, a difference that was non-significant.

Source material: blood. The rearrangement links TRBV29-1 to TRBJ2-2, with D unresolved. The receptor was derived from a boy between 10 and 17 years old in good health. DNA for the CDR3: TGCAGCGTTGGCATGGCGTCGGACACCGGGGAGCTGTTTTTT. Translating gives CSVGMASDTGELFF.